A selection of T cell receptor beta chains follows, all from one sample in a study of Ad26.COV2.S vaccination and SARS-CoV-2 variants. The table came from immunoSEQ multiplex PCR; TCRdb's copy has only in-frame clones and leaves some out. The table lists some 240,000 clones, roughly 85% of them singletons. The input for sequencing was peripheral blood, taken in a trial of Ad26.COV2.S vaccine versus placebo. The origin of the receptors is a person aged 18 to 65 who received the Ad26.COV2.S COVID-19 vaccine or a placebo. Both conserved end residues are part of each CDR3. A D gene is named only where the DNA matches it firmly. Only some rows state a clone size, as once, few, many or a class for expanded clones.

d_gene: -
abundance: -
v_gene: TRBV30
j_gene: TRBJ1-6
CDR3nt: TGTGCCTGGTCAGGACGGTTTAATTCACCCCTCCACTTT
CDR3aa: CAWSGRFNSPLHF

d_gene: -
abundance: -
v_gene: TRBV5-8
j_gene: TRBJ1-3
CDR3nt: TGTGCCAGCAGCTTTCGGCAGGACCTACTCTCTGGAAACACCATATATTTT
CDR3aa: CASSFRQDLLSGNTIYF

d_gene: TRBD2
abundance: -
v_gene: TRBV15
j_gene: TRBJ2-5
CDR3nt: TGTGCCACCAGCAGCGCTACTAGCGGGGGCCAAGAGACCCAGTACTTC
CDR3aa: CATSSATSGGQETQYF

d_gene: -
abundance: -
v_gene: TRBV27
j_gene: TRBJ2-7
CDR3nt: TGTGCCAGCAGGGCGCATTCCTCCTACGAGCAGTACTTC
CDR3aa: CASRAHSSYEQYF

d_gene: -
abundance: -
v_gene: TRBV7-2
j_gene: TRBJ1-6
CDR3nt: TGTGCCAGCAGCTTCTCAACGGGAAATTCACCCCTCCACTTT
CDR3aa: CASSFSTGNSPLHF

d_gene: -
abundance: -
v_gene: TRBV6-2/TRBV6-3
j_gene: TRBJ2-1
CDR3nt: TGTGCCAGCAGTTACTCGTTAGGAGGTTACAATGAGCAGTTCTTC
CDR3aa: CASSYSLGGYNEQFF

d_gene: -
abundance: once
v_gene: TRBV4-3
j_gene: TRBJ2-2
CDR3nt: TGCGCCAGCAGCCAAGTATGGCCGTCGATCATCGAACAGAACACCGGGGAGCTGTTTTTT
CDR3aa: CASSQVWPSIIEQNTGELFF

d_gene: -
abundance: -
v_gene: TRBV5-1
j_gene: TRBJ2-3
CDR3nt: TGCGCCAGCAGCCCACGGACGGGCGGCACAGATACGCAGTATTTT
CDR3aa: CASSPRTGGTDTQYF

d_gene: -
abundance: -
v_gene: TRBV6-5
j_gene: TRBJ1-5
CDR3nt: TGTGCCAGCAGTAGGGCAGGAGGTAATCAGCCCCAGCATTTT
CDR3aa: CASSRAGGNQPQHF

d_gene: -
abundance: -
v_gene: TRBV6-2/TRBV6-3
j_gene: TRBJ2-4
CDR3nt: TGTGCCAGCAGTTTGCCGGGCCTCGGGGGCGTTCAGTACTTC
CDR3aa: CASSLPGLGGVQYF

d_gene: -
abundance: -
v_gene: TRBV10-3
j_gene: TRBJ1-2
CDR3nt: TGTGCCAGTCAGGGTGTCGGAGTGGTTGGCTACACCTTC
CDR3aa: CASQGVGVVGYTF

d_gene: TRBD2
abundance: once
v_gene: TRBV19
j_gene: TRBJ2-3
CDR3nt: TGTGCCAGTAGTAGGCCAGCGGGAGGAGGGGCAGATACGCAGTATTTT
CDR3aa: CASSRPAGGGADTQYF

d_gene: TRBD1
abundance: -
v_gene: TRBV6-5
j_gene: TRBJ2-1
CDR3nt: TGTGCCAGCAGTTACGAGGGGACAGGGAGCAATGAGCAGTTCTTC
CDR3aa: CASSYEGTGSNEQFF

d_gene: TRBD1
abundance: -
v_gene: TRBV9
j_gene: TRBJ2-5
CDR3nt: TGTGCCAGCAGCACGACAGGGTTCCAAGAGACCCAGTACTTC
CDR3aa: CASSTTGFQETQYF

d_gene: -
abundance: -
v_gene: TRBV13
j_gene: TRBJ1-3
CDR3nt: TGTGCCAGCAGCTTATCAACGAACACCATATATTTT
CDR3aa: CASSLSTNTIYF

d_gene: -
abundance: -
v_gene: TRBV10-1
j_gene: TRBJ1-5
CDR3nt: TGCGCCAGCATGGGGGGGCGAAGCAATCAGCCCCAGCATTTT
CDR3aa: CASMGGRSNQPQHF

d_gene: -
abundance: few
v_gene: TRBV4-3
j_gene: TRBJ2-1
CDR3nt: TGCGCCAGCAGCCAAGAGAGAAGCGAGCAGTTCTTC
CDR3aa: CASSQERSEQFF

d_gene: -
abundance: -
v_gene: TRBV19
j_gene: TRBJ1-6
CDR3nt: TGTGCCAGTAGTATAGCGGCCAGCGATAATTCACCCCTCCACTTT
CDR3aa: CASSIAASDNSPLHF

d_gene: -
abundance: -
v_gene: TRBV11-2
j_gene: TRBJ2-2
CDR3nt: TGTGCCAGCAGCTTAGGACAGGCCGGGGGAACCGGGGAGCTGTTTTTT
CDR3aa: CASSLGQAGGTGELFF

d_gene: -
abundance: -
v_gene: TRBV5-4
j_gene: TRBJ1-1
CDR3nt: TGTGCCAGCAGCTTGGAGAGCAACACTGAAGCTTTCTTT
CDR3aa: CASSLESNTEAFF